The 10 T cell receptor beta chains given below trace back to one sample, sequenced in a study of CD8 T cells in ankylosing spondylitis (dated by TCRdb to the late 2010s). Overall study results and their limits: Blood from ankylosing spondylitis patients appeared to be characterized by a TCR beta motif composed of about 8 highly homologous amino acid variants.

These receptors lack a known antigen. Libraries were prepared through 5' RACE. The reads were generated on an Illumina HiSeq 2500. The public sequencing data were trimmed at Q25 with fastp and processed into clonotypes with MiXCR by TCRdb, which kept only in-frame beta chains. Every distinct CDR3 protein forms one entry, paired with its most common genes and DNA. Across this sample there are about 220,000 distinct CDR3 sequences, with about 7% seen only once. The top ten clones comprise 11% to 15% of the sample. The sequenced material came from blood, either unsorted or a sorted T cell fraction (not recorded which). These receptors were obtained from a male donor with ankylosing spondylitis.

The gene calls are TRBV19 and TRBJ2-1; 8 bases fit TRBD2. CDR3 length: 13 residues. The trim removed 10 bases at V and 4 bases at J, leaving 6 bases unmatched. Germline V gene lookup returns CDR1 LNHDA and CDR2 SQIVND (reference sequence). In nucleotides, the CDR3 is TGTGCCACCCGGGAGGGGGGATACAATGAGCAGTTCTTC. Translation gives CATREGGYNEQFF.

This clonotype came up many times. V usage is TRBV20-1 and J usage is TRBJ2-1; D gene ambiguous. The CDR3 extends over 12 amino acids. V dropped 1 base and J dropped 7 bases, with 8 bases sitting between them. Germline loops: CDR1 DFQATT, CDR2 SNEGSKA (reference sequence). DNA for the CDR3: TGCAGTGCTAGAGGACCAGAGAATGAGCAGTTCTTC. As protein: CSARGPENEQFF.

This clonotype was picked up many times. V is TRBV7-2 and J is TRBJ2-7; a possible D gene is TRBD2 (5 bases). The CDR3 runs 16 residues. Germline V gene data show CDR1 as SGHTA and CDR2 as FQGNSA. Trimming removed 2 bases at V and 6 bases at J, with 20 bases between. The CDR3 sequence is CASSLTVGPGRGEQYF. Written as DNA, the CDR3 is TGTGCCAGCAGCTTAACCGTCGGCCCGGGGAGAGGCGAGCAGTACTTC.

This clonotype has ten or more counts. The V and J genes are TRBV10-3 and TRBJ2-1; 10 bases fit TRBD2. This CDR3 contains 16 residues. Germline V lookup: CDR1 ENHRY, CDR2 SYGVKD. Germline trimming cut 0 bases from V and 6 bases from J; bases unmatched to any gene: 5. CDR3 sequence: CAISESRTSGLNEQFF. Here the CDR3 DNA reads TGTGCCATCAGTGAGTCGCGGACTAGCGGCCTCAATGAGCAGTTCTTC.

This clonotype was seen many times. This sequence joins TRBV30 and TRBJ1-2; D remains ambiguous. Germline CDR1 reads GTSNPN; CDR2 reads SVGIG (reference sequence). V lost 4 bases, J lost 4 bases, and 13 bases lay in between. This CDR3 is built from 13 residues. CDR3 DNA: TGTGCCTGGAAGGGCGACGGACTCTATGGCTACACCTTC. This encodes CAWKGDGLYGYTF.

This chain connects TRBV6-1 to TRBJ2-1; 9 bases are shared with TRBD2. The CDR3 is 13 residues long. Germline assignment: CDR1 MNHNS and CDR2 SASEGT. V lost 11 bases to trimming and J lost 9 bases; unmatched junction nucleotides: 11. The CDR3 region is CAAFGLAKSEQFF. CDR3 coding DNA: TGTGCCGCTTTCGGACTAGCGAAGAGTGAGCAGTTCTTC.

The chain uses TRBV18 and TRBJ2-6; 8 bases match TRBD1. This CDR3 has 15 amino acids. Per germline, CDR1 KGHSH and CDR2 LQKENI. The V gene end was trimmed by 6 bases and the J gene end by 3 bases; junction bases not matched to a gene: 4. The CDR3, as DNA: TGTGCCAGCTCTCATGACAGGGGTGGGGCCAACGTCCTGACTTTC. It encodes CASSHDRGGANVLTF.

This clonotype was counted at least ten times. This chain uses TRBV27 with TRBJ2-1; perhaps D is TRBD1 or TRBD2 (5 bases each). V shed 4 bases and J shed 6 bases, with 10 bases lying between them. Germline V lookup: CDR1 MNHEY, CDR2 SMNVEV (reference sequence). CDR3 length: 13 residues. The CDR3: CASSSGPLNEQFF. The CDR3 DNA sequence: TGTGCCAGCAGTTCGGGACCACTCAATGAGCAGTTCTTC.

This clonotype was recorded many times. This chain connects TRBV12-3 or TRBV12-4 to TRBJ2-7; D gene ambiguous. V shed 3 bases and J shed 3 bases, with 9 bases lying between them. The CDR3 sequence is 13 residues long. The CDR3 is CASSFGSHYEQYF. CDR3 DNA sequence: TGTGCCAGCAGTTTCGGCAGCCACTACGAGCAGTACTTC.

This clonotype was counted a few times. The V and J genes are TRBV7-9 and TRBJ2-7; D remains ambiguous. The CDR3 covers 13 residues. Trimming stripped 8 bases from V and 5 bases from J, with 16 bases between. CDR1 and CDR2 (germline): SEHNR, FQNEAQ (reference sequence). The CDR3 loop reads CASRASLADEQYF. In nucleotides, the CDR3 is TGTGCCAGCCGAGCTTCACTTGCAGACGAGCAGTACTTC.